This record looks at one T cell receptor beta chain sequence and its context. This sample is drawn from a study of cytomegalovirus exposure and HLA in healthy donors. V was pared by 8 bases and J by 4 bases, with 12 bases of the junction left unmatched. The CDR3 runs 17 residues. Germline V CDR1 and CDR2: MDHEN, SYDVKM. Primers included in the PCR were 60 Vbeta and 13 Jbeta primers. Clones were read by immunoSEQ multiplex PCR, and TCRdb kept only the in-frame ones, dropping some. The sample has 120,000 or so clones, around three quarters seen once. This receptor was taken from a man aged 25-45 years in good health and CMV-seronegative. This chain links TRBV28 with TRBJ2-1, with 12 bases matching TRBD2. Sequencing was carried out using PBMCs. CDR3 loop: CASSPSGRAGGYNEQFF. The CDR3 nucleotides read TGTGCCAGCTCGCCTAGCGGGAGGGCCGGGGGTTACAATGAGCAGTTCTTC.